The 23 T cell receptor beta chains given below trace back to one sample, sequenced in a study of cytomegalovirus exposure and HLA in healthy donors. Vbeta (60) and Jbeta (13) primers were used in the PCR. TCRdb's copy holds only in-frame clones and misses some; the assay was immunoSEQ multiplex PCR. Among roughly 100,000 clones listed, 70% to 80% were seen once. The sample was PBMCs. These TCRs come from a man aged 60 to 69 in good health and CMV-seronegative.

This rearrangement joins TRBV15 to TRBJ1-3, with a tentative D call TRBD1 (5 bases). V was pared by 0 bases and J by 1 base, with 10 bases between. The germline V gene encodes CDR1 LNHNV and CDR2 YYDKDF (reference sequence). This CDR3 contains 16 residues. This chain's CDR3 is CATSREPGKSGNTIYF. CDR3 nucleotide sequence: TGTGCCACCAGCAGAGAGCCAGGGAAGTCTGGAAACACCATATATTTT.

The chain is built from TRBV7-9 and TRBJ2-1; a weak D match, TRBD2 (5 bases). CDR3 length: 13 residues. Germline V CDR1 and CDR2: SEHNR, FQNEAQ (reference sequence). V was cut by 5 bases and J by 10 bases, with 15 bases left in between. For the CDR3, the DNA is TGTGCCAGCAGCGAACTACTAGGGCGGGAGCAGTTCTTC. Translated: CASSELLGREQFF.

This sequence joins TRBV2 and TRBJ1-3; D gene unclear. Trimming removed 7 bases from V and 2 bases from J, with 9 bases in between. The CDR3 spans 13 residues. Germline V lookup: CDR1 SNHLY, CDR2 FYNNEI. The CDR3 loop reads CASTREAGNTIYF. CDR3 sequence (DNA): TGTGCCAGCACCCGGGAGGCTGGAAACACCATATATTTT.

The genes are TRBV9 and TRBJ2-2; D remains unclear. This CDR3 has 13 amino acids. Trimming cost V 0 bases and J 4 bases, with 4 bases left between them. Germline loops: CDR1 SGDLS, CDR2 YYNGEE. CDR3 sequence: CASSVVITGELFF. The CDR3 DNA follows: TGTGCCAGCAGCGTAGTTATCACCGGGGAGCTGTTTTTT.

This clone was picked up one time. This chain connects TRBV28 to TRBJ1-2; TRBD1 matches at 12 bases. Germline loops: CDR1 MDHEN, CDR2 SYDVKM. J lost 7 bases, V lost 3 bases, and 6 bases had no gene match. The CDR3 has 15 amino acids. The CDR3 DNA is TGTGCCAGCAGTTTCCCCGGGACAGGGGGCGTTGGCTACACCTTC. Translation: CASSFPGTGGVGYTF.

DNA of the CDR3: TGTGCCAGCAGAATGGGCCCCGCTTCACCCCTCCACTTT. It specifies CASRMGPASPLHF. The V call is TRBV25-1, the J call TRBJ1-6, with D hard to call. The CDR3 length is 13 residues. The germline V and J ends were trimmed by 6 bases and 9 bases, with 12 bases remaining between them. Per the germline V gene, CDR1 is MGHDK and CDR2 is SYGVNS.

The CDR3 loop is CASTRQGKSSYNSPLHF. The CDR3 DNA reads TGTGCCAGCACGAGACAGGGGAAGAGCTCCTATAATTCACCCCTCCACTTT. The gene calls are TRBV11-2 and TRBJ1-6; 8 nucleotides agree with TRBD1. The germline V gene encodes CDR1 SGHAT and CDR2 FQNNGV. The trim removed 7 bases at V and 0 bases at J, leaving 8 bases unmatched. The CDR3 spans 17 residues.

The CDR3 region has the DNA TGCGCCAGCAGCCAAGAATCGGCGGGGTATGAAAAACTGTTTTTT. Translated: CASSQESAGYEKLFF. This chain joins TRBV4-3 and TRBJ1-4; no clear D gene. This CDR3 comprises 15 residues. V shed 0 bases and J shed 6 bases, with 11 bases lying between them. Germline CDR1 reads LGHNA; CDR2 reads YSLEER.

The genes are TRBV27 and TRBJ1-5, with 8 bases lining up with TRBD1. Germline-derived CDR1 and CDR2 are MNHEY and SMNVEV (reference sequence). With 5 bases clipped from V and 2 bases from J, the junction kept 11 bases outside the gene matches. This CDR3 has 17 amino acids. The CDR3, as DNA: TGTGCCAGCAGTCCCCTCGAGGGGACAGGAGGCAATCAGCCCCAGCATTTT. Its translation is CASSPLEGTGGNQPQHF.

V is TRBV2 and J is TRBJ1-2; no definite D call. Trimming took 2 bases from V and 8 from J, leaving 12 bases between them. Germline CDR1 reads SNHLY; CDR2 reads FYNNEI. The CDR3 is made up of 13 amino acids. The DNA for the CDR3 is TGTGCCAGCAGTGAAAGGAGGGCGGAAGGCTACACCTTC. Translating it yields CASSERRAEGYTF. Complete variable domain (other parts from reference TRBV2 and TRBJ1-2): EPEVTQTPSHQVTQMGQEVILRCVPISNHLYFYWYRQILGQKVEFLVSFYNNEISEKSEIFDDQFSVERPDGSNFTLKIRSTKLEDSAMYFCASSERRAEGYTFGSGTRLTVV.

The chain carries TRBV2 and TRBJ2-5, with D tentatively TRBD1 (5 bases). CDR3 length: 16 residues. V was trimmed by 1 base and J by 4 bases, leaving 16 bases between them. Germline values: CDR1 SNHLY, CDR2 FYNNEI. The chain's CDR3 is CASSEGQGSTLETQYF. The DNA for the CDR3 is TGTGCCAGCAGTGAAGGGCAGGGCAGTACTTTAGAGACCCAGTACTTC. The whole variable domain, filled in from reference TRBV2 and TRBJ2-5, reads EPEVTQTPSHQVTQMGQEVILRCVPISNHLYFYWYRQILGQKVEFLVSFYNNEISEKSEIFDDQFSVERPDGSNFTLKIRSTKLEDSAMYFCASSEGQGSTLETQYFGPGTRLLVL.

This sequence joins TRBV7-8 and TRBJ1-4; D is unclear. Germline values: CDR1 SGHVS, CDR2 FQNEAQ. The length of the CDR3 is 13 residues. The V gene lost 6 bases and the J gene lost 7 bases, with 12 bases spanning the gap. DNA for the CDR3: TGTGCCAGCAGGGTGGGAGGCGGTGAAAAACTGTTTTTT. Its translation: CASRVGGGEKLFF.

The rearrangement joins TRBV2 to TRBJ2-5, with 12 bases aligning to TRBD1. Germline V gene sequence: CDR1 SNHLY, CDR2 FYNNEI. V dropped 8 bases and J dropped 2; count of bases not matched to a gene: 3. The CDR3 sequence is 14 residues long. CDR3 residues: CASGTGGRQETQYF. CDR3 DNA: TGTGCCAGCGGGACAGGGGGCCGGCAAGAGACCCAGTACTTC.

The chain has TRBV19 and TRBJ2-5; 9 bases are shared with TRBD1. Germline trimming cut 5 bases from V and 6 bases from J; bases unmatched to any gene: 10. The germline CDR1 and CDR2 sequences are LNHDA and SQIVND (reference sequence). CDR3 size: 15 residues. The CDR3 DNA is TGTGCCAGTAGTGCTTCGACAGGGGGAAGCAAGACCCAGTACTTC. Translation: CASSASTGGSKTQYF.

V gene TRBV19 combines with J gene TRBJ1-1; no firm D call. Trimming pared 7 bases from V and 5 bases from J, leaving 14 bases between. CDR3 length: 13 amino acids. Germline CDR1 reads LNHDA; CDR2 reads SQIVND (reference sequence). The CDR3 is CASTYEPRTEAFF. For the CDR3, the DNA is TGTGCCAGTACCTACGAACCTCGAACTGAAGCTTTCTTT.

V is TRBV15 and J is TRBJ2-1; TRBD1 agrees at 7 bases. With 0 bases clipped from V and 8 bases from J, the junction kept 1 base outside the gene matches. Germline V gene data show CDR1 as LNHNV and CDR2 as YYDKDF (reference sequence). The CDR3 has 13 residues. For the CDR3, the DNA is TGTGCCACCAGCAGAGATCAGGGGGATGAGCAGTTCTTC. This encodes CATSRDQGDEQFF.

The V and J genes are TRBV7-2 and TRBJ1-6; 10 nucleotides line up with TRBD1. V was clipped by 4 bases and J by 5 bases; unmatched bases: 5. Germline V gene lookup returns CDR1 SGHTA and CDR2 FQGNSA. The CDR3 extends over 16 amino acids. The CDR3 loop is CASSSTGQGNNSPLHF. The CDR3 DNA reads as TGTGCCAGCAGCTCTACGGGACAGGGGAATAATTCACCCCTCCACTTT.

The rearrangement uses TRBV30 and TRBJ2-7; 10 bases match TRBD1. V lost 4 bases to trimming and J lost 5 bases; unmatched junction nucleotides: 8. This CDR3 contains 14 residues. The germline gives CDR1 GTSNPN, CDR2 SVGIG (reference sequence). CDR3: CAWNFPGQGNEQYF. CDR3 coding DNA: TGTGCCTGGAACTTTCCGGGACAGGGGAACGAGCAGTACTTC.

The gene calls are TRBV30 and TRBJ1-1; D gene unclear. Looked up from germline, CDR1 is GTSNPN and CDR2 is SVGIG (reference sequence). Trimming stripped 6 bases from V and 5 bases from J, with 10 bases between. This CDR3 is built from 11 residues. CDR3 sequence reads: CACYRLTEAFF. The CDR3 nucleotides read TGTGCCTGTTATCGACTAACTGAAGCTTTCTTT.

For the CDR3, the DNA is TGTGCCAGCAGGCCGGGTCAAAATCAGCCCCAGCATTTT. Translation: CASRPGQNQPQHF. The genes are TRBV2 and TRBJ1-5; D uncertain. The germline V gene has CDR1 SNHLY and CDR2 FYNNEI. This CDR3 is 13 amino acids long. V was cut by 6 bases and J by 4 bases, with 10 bases left in between.

This sequence joins TRBV28 and TRBJ1-2, with D possibly TRBD1 on 5 matching bases. The CDR3 covers 12 residues. The V and J ends lost 8 bases and 2 bases respectively, with 9 bases between them. Germline assignment: CDR1 MDHEN and CDR2 SYDVKM. The CDR3 DNA reads TGTGCCAGCCGACAGCTAAACTATGGCTACACCTTC. The encoded protein is CASRQLNYGYTF.

The genes are TRBV5-1 and TRBJ2-3; 11 bases match TRBD2. The CDR3 runs to 17 residues. After removal of 1 base from V and 2 bases from J, the junction contained 6 bases not matched to a gene. Germline CDR1 and CDR2: SGHRS and YFSETQ. For the CDR3, the DNA is TGCGCCAGCAGCTTGAACCTAGCGGGGGGAAACACAGATACGCAGTATTTT. It yields the protein CASSLNLAGGNTDTQYF.

The chain joins TRBV28 to TRBJ1-1; the D gene is possibly TRBD1 (5 bases). Germline CDR1 MDHEN, CDR2 SYDVKM. This CDR3 is built from 12 residues. V lost 10 bases and J 0 bases, leaving 9 bases between the germline ends. The CDR3 sequence: CATKTVNTEAFF. For the CDR3, the DNA is TGTGCCACCAAGACAGTGAACACTGAAGCTTTCTTT.